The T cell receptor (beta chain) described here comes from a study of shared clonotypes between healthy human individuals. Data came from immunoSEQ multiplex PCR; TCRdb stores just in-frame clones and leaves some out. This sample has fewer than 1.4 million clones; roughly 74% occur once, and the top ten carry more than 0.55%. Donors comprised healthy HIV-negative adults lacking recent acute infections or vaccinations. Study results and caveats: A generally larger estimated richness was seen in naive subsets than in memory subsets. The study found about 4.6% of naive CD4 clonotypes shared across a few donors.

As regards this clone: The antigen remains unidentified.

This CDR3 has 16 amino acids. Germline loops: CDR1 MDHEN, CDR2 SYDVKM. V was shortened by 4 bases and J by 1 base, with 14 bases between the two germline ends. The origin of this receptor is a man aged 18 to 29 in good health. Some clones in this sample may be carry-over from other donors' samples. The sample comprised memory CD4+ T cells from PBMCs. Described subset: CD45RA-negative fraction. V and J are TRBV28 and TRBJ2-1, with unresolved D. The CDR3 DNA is TGTGCCAGCAGTTCCCACCAGCCCTCATCCTACAATGAGCAGTTCTTC. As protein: CASSSHQPSSYNEQFF.